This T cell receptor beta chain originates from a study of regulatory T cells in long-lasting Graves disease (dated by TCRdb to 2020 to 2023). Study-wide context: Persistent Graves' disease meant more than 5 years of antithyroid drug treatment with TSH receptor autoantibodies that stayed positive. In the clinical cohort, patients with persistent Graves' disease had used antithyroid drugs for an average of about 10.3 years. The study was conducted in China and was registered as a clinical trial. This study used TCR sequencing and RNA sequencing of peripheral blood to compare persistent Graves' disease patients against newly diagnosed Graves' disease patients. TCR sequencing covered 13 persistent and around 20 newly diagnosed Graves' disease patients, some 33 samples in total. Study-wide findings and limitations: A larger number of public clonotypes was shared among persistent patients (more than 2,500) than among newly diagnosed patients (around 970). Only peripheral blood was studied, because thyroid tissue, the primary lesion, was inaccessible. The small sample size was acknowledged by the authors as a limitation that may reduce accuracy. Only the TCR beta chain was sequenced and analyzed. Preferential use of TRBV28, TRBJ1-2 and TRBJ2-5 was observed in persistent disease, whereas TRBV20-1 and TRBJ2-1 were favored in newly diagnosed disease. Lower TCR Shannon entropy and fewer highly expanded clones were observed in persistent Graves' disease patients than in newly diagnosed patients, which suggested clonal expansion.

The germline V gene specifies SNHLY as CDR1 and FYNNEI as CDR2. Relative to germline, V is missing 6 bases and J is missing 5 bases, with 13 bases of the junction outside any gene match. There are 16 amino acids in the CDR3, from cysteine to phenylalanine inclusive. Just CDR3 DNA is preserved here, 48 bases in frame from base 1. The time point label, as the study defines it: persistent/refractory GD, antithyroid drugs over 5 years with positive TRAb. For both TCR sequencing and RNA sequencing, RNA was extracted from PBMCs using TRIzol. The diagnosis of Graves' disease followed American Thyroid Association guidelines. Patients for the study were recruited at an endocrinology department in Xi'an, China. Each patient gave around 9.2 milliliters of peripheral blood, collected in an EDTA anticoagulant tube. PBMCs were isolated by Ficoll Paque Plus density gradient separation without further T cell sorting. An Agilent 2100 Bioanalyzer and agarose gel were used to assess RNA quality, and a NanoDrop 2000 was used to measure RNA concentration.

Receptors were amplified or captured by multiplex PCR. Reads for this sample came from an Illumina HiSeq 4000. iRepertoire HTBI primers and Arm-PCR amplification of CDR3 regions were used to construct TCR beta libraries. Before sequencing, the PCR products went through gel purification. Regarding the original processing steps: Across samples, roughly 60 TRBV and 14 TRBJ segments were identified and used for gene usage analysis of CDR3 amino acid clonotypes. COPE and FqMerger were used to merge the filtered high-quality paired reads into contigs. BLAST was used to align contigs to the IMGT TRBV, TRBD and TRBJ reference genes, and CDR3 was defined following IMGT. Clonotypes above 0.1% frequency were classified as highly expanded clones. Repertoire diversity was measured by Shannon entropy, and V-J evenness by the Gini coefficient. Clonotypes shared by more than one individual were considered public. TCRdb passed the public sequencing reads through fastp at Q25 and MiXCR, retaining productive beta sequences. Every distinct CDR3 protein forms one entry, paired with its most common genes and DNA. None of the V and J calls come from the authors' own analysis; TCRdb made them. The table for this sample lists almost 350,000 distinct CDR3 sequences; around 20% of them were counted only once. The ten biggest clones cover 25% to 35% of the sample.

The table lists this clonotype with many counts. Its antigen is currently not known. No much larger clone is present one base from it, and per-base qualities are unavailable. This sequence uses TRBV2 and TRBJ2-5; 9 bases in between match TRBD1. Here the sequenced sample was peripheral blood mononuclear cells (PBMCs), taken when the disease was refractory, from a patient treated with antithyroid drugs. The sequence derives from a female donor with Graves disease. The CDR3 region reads CASRSDRGVGMETQYF. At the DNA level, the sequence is TGTGCCAGCAGGTCCGACAGGGGGGTTGGTATGGAGACCCAGTACTTC.